The 17 T cell receptor beta chains below come from one sample, sequenced in a study of blood T cell repertoires in COVID-19. Clones were read by immunoSEQ multiplex PCR, and TCRdb kept only the in-frame ones, dropping some. Counted here are 150,000 to 200,000 clones, around 80% occurring once; the ten biggest clones make up about 17%. The sample was PBMCs or T cells enriched from blood (not recorded which). All receptors come from a woman between 50 and 59 years old with acute COVID-19.

The rearrangement links TRBV5-6 to TRBJ1-2; a possible D gene is TRBD1 (5 bases). V dropped 4 bases and J dropped 1 base, with 11 bases sitting between them. This CDR3 spans 14 amino acids. Germline CDR1 SGHDT, CDR2 YYEEEE. CDR3 sequence reads: CASSLQGLNYGYTF. As DNA, the CDR3 is TGTGCCAGCAGCCTCCAGGGACTTAACTATGGCTACACCTTC.

The V and J genes are TRBV7-9 and TRBJ1-2; TRBD1 matches 7 bases. The CDR3 covers 14 residues. Per the germline V gene, CDR1 is SEHNR and CDR2 is FQNEAQ (reference sequence). Trimming removed 9 bases from V and 3 bases from J; junction bases left unmatched: 10. The CDR3 bases are TGTGCCAGTGGCCCTCCCACAGGGGACTATGGCTACACCTTC. The encoded protein is CASGPPTGDYGYTF.

The rearrangement joins TRBV6-5 to TRBJ2-3; 14 bases are shared with TRBD2. CDR1 MNHEY and CDR2 SVGAGI come from the germline V gene. J lost 5 bases, V lost 5 bases, and 3 bases had no gene match. The CDR3 runs to 15 residues. The CDR3 spells CASSRLAGGEDTQYF. The CDR3 DNA is TGTGCCAGCAGTCGACTAGCGGGGGGGGAAGATACGCAGTATTTT.

The chain employs TRBV9 and TRBJ2-1; TRBD2 matches at 8 bases. CDR1 is SGDLS, CDR2 YYNGEE, per germline. The CDR3 loop spans 13 amino acids. Trimming cost V 8 bases and J 3 bases; bases outside gene matches: 4. The CDR3 coding sequence is TGTGCCAGTAGGCGGGGGGACTACAATGAGCAGTTCTTC. Translation: CASRRGDYNEQFF.

CDR3: CASSIDLPANQPQHF. The CDR3 bases are TGTGCCAGTAGTATAGATCTCCCCGCGAATCAGCCCCAGCATTTT. This chain joins TRBV19 and TRBJ1-5; D not resolved. V lost 0 bases, J lost 4 bases, and 10 bases lay in between. The CDR3 length is 15 residues. Germline values: CDR1 LNHDA, CDR2 SQIVND (reference sequence).

The V and J genes are TRBV29-1 and TRBJ2-2; perhaps TRBD2 as D (6 bases). Germline V gene sequence: CDR1 SQVTM, CDR2 ANQGSEA. The V end was cut by 1 base, the J end by 5 bases, with 17 bases between. CDR3 length equals 16 residues. The CDR3 coding sequence is TGCAGCGTTGAAGTTCATGCGGGGCGAAGAACCGGGGAGCTGTTTTTT. This codes for CSVEVHAGRRTGELFF.

V is TRBV13 and J is TRBJ1-6; 10 positions match TRBD1. J was trimmed by 2 bases and V by 4 bases; bases with no gene match: 11. The CDR3 has 19 amino acids. Per the germline V gene, CDR1 is PRHDT and CDR2 is FYEKMQ (reference sequence). The CDR3 bases are TGTGCCAGCAGCTCGCGACCCGGGACAGGGGTAGCCTATAATTCACCCCTCCACTTT. Protein product: CASSSRPGTGVAYNSPLHF.

V is TRBV9 and J is TRBJ1-6; D unresolved. The germline CDR1 and CDR2 sequences are SGDLS and YYNGEE. V lost 3 bases and J lost 0, with 10 bases in between. The CDR3 sequence is 16 residues long. CDR3 bases: TGTGCCAGCAGCGCCAGCTCTAGCTCCTATAATTCACCCCTCCACTTT. Translating gives CASSASSSSYNSPLHF. The whole variable domain, filled in from reference TRBV9 and TRBJ1-6, reads DSGVTQTPKHLITATGQRVTLRCSPRSGDLSVYWYQQSLDQGLQFLIQYYNGEERAKGNILERFSAQQFPDLHSELNLSSLELGDSALYFCASSASSSSYNSPLHFGNGTRLTVT.

V usage is TRBV19 and J usage is TRBJ1-5, with 7 bases lining up with TRBD1. V shed 6 bases and J 0 bases; nucleotides not matched to a gene: 14. The CDR3 is 18 amino acids. CDR1 and CDR2 from the germline V gene are LNHDA and SQIVND (reference sequence). CDR3 in amino acids: CASSRRDSSFLSNQPQHF. CDR3 sequence (DNA): TGTGCCAGTAGCCGCCGGGACAGCAGTTTTCTTAGCAATCAGCCCCAGCATTTT.

The chain links TRBV28 to TRBJ1-2; D gene unclear. The germline gives CDR1 MDHEN, CDR2 SYDVKM. Trimming shortened V by 3 bases and J by 2 bases, and 10 bases separated the two germline ends. The CDR3 consists of 14 residues. Here the CDR3 reads CASSFFPENYGYTF. The CDR3 DNA reads as TGTGCCAGCAGTTTTTTTCCGGAGAACTATGGCTACACCTTC.

This chain joins TRBV7-6 and TRBJ2-5; 11 positions match TRBD2. Germline-derived CDR1 and CDR2 are SGHVS and FNYEAQ. V dropped 3 bases and J dropped 5; count of bases not matched to a gene: 5. This CDR3 contains 15 residues. The CDR3 bases are TGTGCCAGCAGCTTTAGCGGGGGGGTCGGGGAGACCCAGTACTTC. Translating it yields CASSFSGGVGETQYF.

This clone was seen ten or more times. The CDR3 nucleotides are TGTGCCAGTAGTGTTCGGACAGGTCCGGGTTCACCCCTCCACTTT. It yields the protein CASSVRTGPGSPLHF. The chain combines TRBV19 with TRBJ1-6; TRBD1 aligns across 7 bases. Germline V gene data show CDR1 as LNHDA and CDR2 as SQIVND (reference sequence). The CDR3 spans 15 residues. V lost 5 bases to trimming and J lost 9 bases; unmatched junction nucleotides: 10.

V is TRBV10-2 and J is TRBJ1-3, with TRBD1 as a possible D gene (6 bases). Germline loops: CDR1 WSHSY, CDR2 SAAADI. The CDR3 runs 18 residues. V lost 6 bases and J lost 0, with 21 bases in between. CDR3 region: CASRPTNRAPSSGNTIYF. The CDR3 region has the DNA TGCGCCAGCAGACCTACCAACAGGGCCCCCAGCTCTGGAAACACCATATATTTT.

The gene calls are TRBV5-8 and TRBJ1-1, with TRBD1 identical over 8 bases. The CDR3 extends over 14 amino acids. CDR1 is SGHTS, CDR2 YDEGEE, per germline. V was pared by 1 base and J by 10 bases, with 9 bases of the junction left unmatched. The CDR3 protein is CASSLFGTGGRAFF. Written as DNA, the CDR3 is TGTGCCAGCAGCTTGTTCGGGACAGGTGGGCGAGCTTTCTTT.

V is TRBV7-9 and J is TRBJ2-5; D not certain. The V end was cut by 7 bases, the J end by 0 bases, with 12 bases between. The CDR3 covers 14 residues. The germline V gene encodes CDR1 SEHNR and CDR2 FQNEAQ (reference sequence). For the CDR3, the DNA is TGTGCCAGCAACCAACAGAACGACCAAGAGACCCAGTACTTC. As protein: CASNQQNDQETQYF.

The gene calls are TRBV5-6 and TRBJ1-1; TRBD1 is a possible D gene (6 bases). Trimming shortened V by 4 bases and J by 0 bases, and 10 bases separated the two germline ends. From germline, CDR1 is SGHDT and CDR2 YYEEEE. This CDR3 spans 14 amino acids. Written as DNA, the CDR3 is TGTGCCAGCAGCCCGGACAGATTGAACACTGAAGCTTTCTTT. This encodes CASSPDRLNTEAFF. The whole variable domain, remainder taken from reference TRBV5-6 and TRBJ1-1, is DAGVTQSPTHLIKTRGQQVTLRCSPKSGHDTVSWYQQALGQGPQFIFQYYEEEERQRGNFPDRFSGHQFPNYSSELNVNALLLGDSALYLCASSPDRLNTEAFFGQGTRLTVV.

The V call is TRBV7-6, the J call TRBJ2-5; TRBD2 is a possible D gene (7 bases). Trimming shortened V by 3 bases and J by 5 bases, and 19 bases separated the two germline ends. Germline CDR1 and CDR2: SGHVS and FNYEAQ. The CDR3 is 16 residues long. CDR3 sequence: CASSLAFGGGGETQYF. CDR3 DNA: TGTGCCAGCAGCTTGGCGTTTGGGGGAGGGGGTGAGACCCAGTACTTC.